The following is a T cell receptor beta chain sequence with its context. Antigen specificity is unknown. The data were obtained in a study of monozygotic twins with inflammatory bowel disease. Study conclusions and caveats: Among T cells, the various subtypes were not distinguishable.

Germline CDR1 and CDR2: SGHVS and FQNEAQ. The CDR3 runs 20 residues. Through template switching, UMIs that included a 6-nucleotide sample barcode were added. For each CDR3 protein, TCRdb gives one entry from its re-call of the 5' RACE reads, without DNA. The sample has a few hundred thousand distinct CDR3 sequences. The sequencing input was blood. This chain uses TRBV7-8 with TRBJ1-5; as DNA is missing, the TRBD1 call by TCRdb cannot be tested. This TCR came from a human donor with ulcerative colitis or Crohn's disease, or a healthy co-twin of an affected twin (not recorded which). The CDR3 sequence: CASSLALFTGPSAGNQPQHF.